This T cell receptor (beta chain) was identified in a study of response to subunit inactivated influenza vaccine (dated by TCRdb to the late 2010s). At the level of the whole study: The study used deep quantitative T cell receptor repertoire profiling to track responses to a trivalent subunit inactivated influenza vaccine. Study-wide conclusions, independent of this receptor: The authors suggested that each seasonal influenza vaccination may recruit only a limited number of new T cells.

Library preparation was by RT-PCR. Sequencing used an Illumina HiSeq 2500. TCRdb reanalyzed the raw reads on its own, using fastp at Q25 for trimming and MiXCR for clone calling, and kept in-frame beta chains. Here each entry gathers all rows of one CDR3 protein and keeps the most common genes and DNA. The sample table contains under 950,000 distinct CDR3 sequences; only one count was recorded for about 20% of them. The top ten hold 10% of the sample. The CDR1 and CDR2 encoded by the germline V gene are SGHVS and FQNEAQ. After removal of 2 bases from V and 5 bases from J, the junction retains 4 bases not matched to a gene. The CDR3 goes from the cysteine to the phenylalanine over 14 residues. Only the CDR3 DNA stays, 42 bases, in frame from base 1. At least ten counts were recorded for this clonotype. Its antigen is unknown. No qualities accompany the bases; no much larger clone lies one base away.

This clonotype was obtained from a man aged 50 to 59 who received an inactivated influenza vaccine. Donor details come from another sample of the same person, matched by shared clones. The chain was built from TRBV7-8 and TRBJ2-5; 8 junctional bases match TRBD1. The sequencing used PBMCs from blood, collected 4 to 6 days after vaccination. The sequenced DNA is TGTGCCAGCAGCTTACAGGGGGCGGCGGAGACCCAGTACTTC. Its protein product is CASSLQGAAETQYF.